One sample yielded the 4 T cell receptor beta chains listed below, sequenced in a study of chemoradiotherapy in HPV16-positive cancers. This table comes from immunoSEQ multiplex PCR, and its TCRdb copy is limited to in-frame clones, with some not included. The repertoire consists of about 10,000 clones, with about 82% occurring once and the leading ten covering under 3%. The specimen was blood, collected from a patient who underwent chemoradiotherapy. The origin of the receptors is a human donor with HPV-associated anogenital cancer.

J is TRBJ1-2 and V is TRBV10-3, with D unclear. Germline CDR1 and CDR2: ENHRY and SYGVKD. V was trimmed by 3 bases and J by 2 bases, leaving 16 bases between them. CDR3 length: 16 amino acids. In nucleotides, the CDR3 is TGTGCCATCAGTGACGCCTTGAGATGGGGAAACTATGGCTACACCTTC. Translation gives CAISDALRWGNYGYTF.

V usage is TRBV18 and J usage is TRBJ1-1, with D perhaps matching TRBD1 (6 bases). The V end was cut by 2 bases, the J end by 0 bases, with 19 bases between. The CDR3 runs to 18 residues. CDR1 is KGHSH, CDR2 LQKENI, per germline. The CDR3 loop reads CASSPGTSLRPVNTEAFF. CDR3 nucleotides: TGTGCCAGCTCACCAGGGACATCTCTGCGCCCCGTGAACACTGAAGCTTTCTTT.

V usage is TRBV14 and J usage is TRBJ1-2; D perhaps matches TRBD1 (6 bases). V was pared by 0 bases and J by 7 bases, with 12 bases between. The CDR3 totals 14 residues. Germline assignment: CDR1 SGHDN and CDR2 FVKESK. CDR3 sequence reads: CASSQDSRGLGYTF. CDR3 sequence (DNA): TGTGCCAGCAGCCAAGATAGTCGGGGGCTTGGCTACACCTTC. Variable domain in full (rest from reference TRBV14 and TRBJ1-2): EAGVTQFPSHSVIEKGQTVTLRCDPISGHDNLYWYRRVMGKEIKFLLHFVKESKQDESGMPNNRFLAERTGGTYSTLKVQPAELEDSGVYFCASSQDSRGLGYTFGSGTRLTVV.

CDR3 DNA sequence: TGCGCCAGCAGCGGAAAGACAGGGGCCGGGAATGAAAAACTGTTTTTT. Its protein is CASSGKTGAGNEKLFF. The rearrangement joins TRBV5-1 to TRBJ1-4; 8 nucleotides align to TRBD1. Germline trimming cut 4 bases from V and 5 bases from J; bases unmatched to any gene: 10. CDR3 length: 16 residues. Per the germline V gene, CDR1 is SGHRS and CDR2 is YFSETQ.